This TCR beta chain was sequenced for a study of blood T cell dynamics during melanoma immunotherapy (dated by TCRdb to 2019 to 2021). With respect to the entire study: Patients with metastatic melanoma were treated with first-line pembrolizumab or nivolumab plus ipilimumab as standard of care in the United Kingdom. To find early correlates of response, peripheral T cell receptor repertoires were profiled in metastatic melanoma patients before and after one cycle of checkpoint inhibitor therapy. A training cohort was formed from consecutive patients, and a further independent group of patients from the same centre was pooled into an external validation set. General study outcomes and caveats: Whether the T cell clones behind the repertoire changes were melanoma-specific or instead reflected general immune activation was something the study could not determine. Among sorted CD8+ subsets, the highest similarity to cfDNA CDR3 sequences and the highest clonality were observed in TIE cells, which was suggestive of active turnover with convergence on dominant clones. The relatively small sample size was acknowledged as potentially limiting generalization of the results.

For each sorted CD8+ T cell subset, the entire amount of extracted DNA was loaded into the assay. TCR beta CDR3 sequences were amplified from genomic DNA using the immunoSEQ TCRb Assay kit according to manufacturer instructions. The KAPA Library Quantification Kit for Illumina platforms was used to quantify the pooled libraries by qPCR. Pooled libraries were sequenced on an Illumina NextSeq 500, clustered at 0.6-1.1 pM. The source study handled its data this way. TCR data were analyzed using immunoSEQ ANALYZER and the R LymphoSeq package. A rearrangement efficiency score was calculated as productive divided by the sum of productive and non-productive CDR3 sequences. Clonality was measured with the Gini coefficient and diversity with the Renyi index at alpha=1, and both measures were compared pairwise between timepoints within each patient. Clonal relatedness used an edit distance of 3, and repertoire similarity used the Bhattacharyya coefficient, both computed in LymphoSeq. To classify response, a linear discriminant analysis based on week-3 changes in clonality and diversity was built using the R MASS and caret packages. Not all clones reach the TCRdb copy of this immuneACCESS table, which keeps in-frame sequences only. Checked studies attribute under half of the gap to unresolved V genes and leave the rest unexplained. For V, J and clone size, that table is used; D and trimming come from the DNA. The sample has approximately 1,300 clones on record, roughly 70% of them singletons. The ten largest clones add up to roughly 16% of the sample.

According to the germline V gene (reference sequence), CDR1 reads LNHDA and CDR2 reads SQIVND. Including cysteine and phenylalanine, the CDR3 has 15 amino acids. The kept DNA is CDR3 alone, 45 bases in frame from the first base. As regards this clone: This receptor's antigen is unknown. No base quality information exists; no much larger clone differs at one position.

The sample's time point label is to be understood as: pre-treatment baseline. The definition of immune-effector (TIE) cells was CD3+ CD4- CD8+ CD45RA- CD45RO-high CD27- CCR7- memory T cells. Blood was sampled before treatment (T0) and at week 3 (W3), after the first cycle of checkpoint blockade. Except for two patients with rapid clinical progression, response was assessed 12 weeks after the first infusion by RECIST 1.1; disease control meant complete response, partial response or stable disease. Patients were excluded for prior systemic cancer treatment, concomitant immunosuppressant therapy or synchronous other active malignancies. In six patients, three progressing and three with disease control, sorted CD8+ memory and naive T cell subsets were sequenced at T0 and W3. Lymphoprep and SepMate tubes were used to isolate PBMC from blood, and red cell lysis was then performed. QIAamp DNA Blood Mini kits were used to extract DNA from both PBMC and sorted T cell subsets. CD8+ T cell subsets were sorted live on a FACSAria III cytometer and then frozen prior to DNA extraction. Fresh PBMC intended for flow cytometry were kept at 4 degrees C in PBS containing roughly 1.8% fetal bovine serum and were analyzed within 24 hours.

The V and J genes are TRBV19 and TRBJ2-5; 8 bases in the junction line up with TRBD2. The end of the DNA aligns better with TRBJ2-7, so the J call may be wrong. Here the sequenced sample was CD8+ T cells from blood, taken from a patient treated with checkpoint blockade. The cell subset or site label for this specimen denotes: immune-effector CD8+ memory T cells, CD45RO-high CCR7- CD27-. The TCR originated in a human donor with melanoma. The DNA sequence reads TGTGCCAGTAGTATAACTGCGGGAGGATTATACGAGCAGTACTTC. It specifies CASSITAGGLYEQYF.